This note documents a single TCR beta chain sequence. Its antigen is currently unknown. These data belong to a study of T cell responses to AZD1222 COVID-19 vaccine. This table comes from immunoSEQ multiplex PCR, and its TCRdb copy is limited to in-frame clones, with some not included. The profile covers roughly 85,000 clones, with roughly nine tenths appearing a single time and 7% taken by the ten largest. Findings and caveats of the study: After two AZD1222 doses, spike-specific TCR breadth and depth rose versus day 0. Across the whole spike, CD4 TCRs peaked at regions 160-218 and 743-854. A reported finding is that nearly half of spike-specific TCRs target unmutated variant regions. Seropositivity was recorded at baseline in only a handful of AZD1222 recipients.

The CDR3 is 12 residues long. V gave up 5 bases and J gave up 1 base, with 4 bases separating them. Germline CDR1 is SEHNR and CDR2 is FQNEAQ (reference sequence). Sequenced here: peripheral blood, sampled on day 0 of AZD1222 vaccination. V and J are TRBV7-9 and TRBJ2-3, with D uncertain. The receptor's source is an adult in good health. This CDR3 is CASSAGTDTQYF. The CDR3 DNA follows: TGTGCCAGCAGCGCAGGCACAGATACGCAGTATTTT. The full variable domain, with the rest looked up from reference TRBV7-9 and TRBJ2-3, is DTGVSQNPRHKITKRGQNVTFRCDPISEHNRLYWYRQTLGQGPEFLTYFQNEAQLEKSRLLSDRFSAERPKGSFSTLEIQRTEQGDSAMYLCASSAGTDTQYFGPGTRLTVL.